The next 3 T cell receptor beta chains were all read from a single sample in a study of blood T cell repertoires in COVID-19. Here immunoSEQ multiplex PCR was the method, and the copy in TCRdb shows in-frame clones only, minus some. This sample has hundreds of thousands of clones, with around 80% found just once. The material sequenced was PBMCs or T cells enriched from blood (not recorded which). All receptors derive from a young man with acute COVID-19.

The gene calls are TRBV24-1 and TRBJ2-5; D perhaps matches TRBD2 (6 bases). The CDR3 consists of 14 residues. From germline, CDR1 is KGHDR and CDR2 SFDVKD. Between the trimmed V and J ends, which lost 4 bases and 4 bases, there was a span of 12 bases. CDR3 amino acids: CATSEEVGGETQYF. The DNA for the CDR3 is TGTGCCACCAGTGAGGAGGTCGGGGGAGAGACCCAGTACTTC.

CDR3 in amino acids: CASSLISDTGELFF. The CDR3 DNA is TGTGCCAGCAGCTTGATTTCAGACACCGGGGAGCTGTTTTTT. The chain employs TRBV5-4 and TRBJ2-2; no firm D call. With 1 base removed from V and 3 bases from J, the gap between germline ends came to 7 bases. Germline V gene lookup returns CDR1 SGHNT and CDR2 YYREEE (reference sequence). This CDR3 has 14 residues.

The chain couples TRBV4-1 to TRBJ2-5; 9 bases are shared with TRBD1. The CDR3 is 16 amino acids. CDR1 is MGHRA, CDR2 YSYEKL, per germline. With V trimmed by 4 bases and J by 4 bases, 10 bases remained unmatched. The CDR3 DNA follows: TGCGCCAGCAGCCGCTTGGGACAGGGAGTGGGAGAGACCCAGTACTTC. This sequence encodes CASSRLGQGVGETQYF.